The 26 T cell receptor beta chains given below trace back to one sample, sequenced in a study of blood T cell repertoires in COVID-19 (dated by TCRdb to about 2020). Library method: the immunoSEQ multiplex PCR assay. Entries here come from immuneACCESS through TCRdb and include only in-frame sequences with V and J called. Some clones fail to appear in such tables; in the studies checked, an unresolved V gene covers under half of the shortfall, and the cause of the remainder is unknown. This sample holds 150,000 to 200,000 clones; around 95% were observed only once. The top ten clonotypes cover 0.76% of the sample. Sample: peripheral blood. The receptors here all came from a young man with COVID-19, enrolled during active disease.

This clone was seen more than once but under ten times. This chain joins TRBV7-9 and TRBJ2-5, with TRBD2 matching over 8 bases. The germline CDR1 and CDR2 sequences are SEHNR and FQNEAQ (reference sequence). This CDR3 region has 15 residues. With V trimmed by 6 bases and J by 2 bases, 8 bases remained unmatched. CDR3 in amino acids: CASRGAVAGQETQYF. The CDR3 nucleotides are TGTGCCAGCAGGGGAGCGGTAGCGGGACAAGAGACCCAGTACTTC.

This chain links TRBV30 with TRBJ2-7; 10 bases agree with TRBD2. V dropped 0 bases and J dropped 4; count of bases not matched to a gene: 6. CDR1 is GTSNPN, CDR2 SVGIG, per germline (reference sequence). The CDR3 runs to 15 residues. The CDR3 protein is CAWSVGAGGRYEQYF. CDR3 nucleotide sequence: TGTGCCTGGAGTGTAGGAGCGGGGGGGCGGTACGAGCAGTACTTC.

This clone came up once. J is TRBJ1-2 and V is TRBV7-9; TRBD1 matches at 10 bases. The CDR3 is made up of 14 amino acids. Germline-derived CDR1 and CDR2 are SEHNR and FQNEAQ (reference sequence). V shed 10 bases and J 3 bases; nucleotides not matched to a gene: 8. The CDR3 coding sequence is TGTGCCACCACCGGGACAGGGGAATACTATGGCTACACCTTC. Translating it yields CATTGTGEYYGYTF. The complete variable domain, with remaining parts taken from reference TRBV7-9 and TRBJ1-2, reads DTGVSQNPRHKITKRGQNVTFRCDPISEHNRLYWYRQTLGQGPEFLTYFQNEAQLEKSRLLSDRFSAERPKGSFSTLEIQRTEQGDSAMYLCATTGTGEYYGYTFGSGTRLTVV.

There are a few counts of this clone. The rearrangement links TRBV7-7 to TRBJ1-2; TRBD1 aligns across 7 bases. The CDR3 length is 15 residues. Germline-derived CDR1 and CDR2 are SSHAT and FNYEAQ (reference sequence). J gave up 3 bases and V 5 bases, and 9 bases lay outside the gene matches. DNA for the CDR3: TGTGCCAGCAGCACTCGACAGGGATCGTACTATGGCTACACCTTC. Encoded protein: CASSTRQGSYYGYTF.

J is TRBJ2-7 and V is TRBV3-1 (or the pseudogene TRBV3-2), with 11 positions matching TRBD1. CDR1 is LGHDT and CDR2 is YNNKEL in the germline V gene (reference sequence). CDR3 length: 17 amino acids. The V segment lost 1 base and the J segment 4 bases; nucleotides outside the gene matches: 9. As DNA, the CDR3 is TGTGCCAGCAGCCAAGGTATTGGGGGGACAGGGGGGTACGAGCAGTACTTC. Its translation is CASSQGIGGTGGYEQYF.

This chain uses TRBV2 with TRBJ2-1, with 9 bases aligning to TRBD1. Germline trimming cut 3 bases from V and 1 base from J; bases unmatched to any gene: 13. The CDR3 runs 19 residues. Germline CDR1 is SNHLY and CDR2 is FYNNEI. CDR3 protein: CASSELGTGTMGSYNEQFF. The CDR3 nucleotides are TGTGCCAGCAGTGAGCTGGGGACAGGGACGATGGGGTCCTACAATGAGCAGTTCTTC.

The chain couples TRBV18 to TRBJ1-6, with D possibly matching TRBD1 (6 bases). The ends were cut back, 4 bases at V and 7 bases at J, with 17 bases in the middle. The CDR3 contains 16 residues. The germline V gene encodes CDR1 KGHSH and CDR2 LQKENI. This chain's CDR3 is CASSQANGGRNSPLHF. The CDR3 nucleotides are TGTGCCAGCTCACAAGCTAACGGGGGGCGAAATTCACCCCTCCACTTT. Combining the CDR3 with reference TRBV18 and TRBJ1-6 gives the whole variable domain NAGVMQNPRHLVRRRGQEARLRCSPMKGHSHVYWYRQLPEEGLKFMVYLQKENIIDESGMPKERFSAEFPKEGPSILRIQQVVRGDSAAYFCASSQANGGRNSPLHFGNGTRLTVT.

The CDR3 DNA reads as TGTGCCAGCAGTTCCGGGGACAGGGGGACCTACACTGAAGCTTTCTTT. This encodes CASSSGDRGTYTEAFF. This rearrangement joins TRBV6-5 to TRBJ1-1, with 11 bases fitting TRBD1. The V and J ends lost 4 bases and 3 bases, in that order; junction bases with no gene match: 7. CDR1 is MNHEY and CDR2 is SVGAGI in the germline V gene. The CDR3 extends over 16 amino acids.

This chain joins TRBV27 and TRBJ1-4; D is uncertain. The CDR3 is made up of 15 amino acids. Germline-derived CDR1 and CDR2 are MNHEY and SMNVEV (reference sequence). V was pared by 8 bases and J by 0 bases, with 13 bases between. Here the CDR3 reads CASGSWAATNEKLFF. The CDR3 region has the DNA TGTGCCAGCGGGTCGTGGGCTGCAACTAATGAAAAACTGTTTTTT.

The rearrangement joins TRBV7-3 to TRBJ2-2; perhaps TRBD1 as D (5 bases). Trimming took 2 bases from V and 7 from J, leaving 14 bases between them. The CDR3 consists of 15 residues. The germline CDR1 and CDR2 sequences are SGHTA and FQGTGA. The CDR3 is CASSLGAPSGGELFF. Here the CDR3 DNA reads TGTGCCAGCAGCTTAGGGGCACCTTCGGGCGGGGAGCTGTTTTTT.

V usage is TRBV7-9 and J usage is TRBJ2-3, with 8 bases identical to TRBD2. Germline values: CDR1 SEHNR, CDR2 FQNEAQ (reference sequence). The V and J ends lost 2 bases and 0 bases, in that order; junction bases with no gene match: 13. This CDR3 has 19 amino acids. The CDR3 bases are TGTGCCAGCAGCTTACGAGCGGGGGCCATGATGGCTAGCACAGATACGCAGTATTTT. It codes for CASSLRAGAMMASTDTQYF.

The rearrangement joins TRBV27 to TRBJ2-6; TRBD2 matches 7 bases. Germline V CDR1 and CDR2: MNHEY, SMNVEV (reference sequence). The CDR3 totals 16 residues. Germline trimming cut 6 bases from V and 1 base from J; bases unmatched to any gene: 6. CDR3: CASRIGLGSGANVLTF. The CDR3 DNA is TGTGCCAGCAGAATAGGACTAGGTTCTGGGGCCAACGTCCTGACTTTC.

The rearrangement links TRBV3-1 (or the pseudogene TRBV3-2) to TRBJ2-7; D not certain. The germline V gene has CDR1 LGHDT and CDR2 YNNKEL (reference sequence). Trimming shortened V by 0 bases and J by 10 bases, and 7 bases separated the two germline ends. CDR3 length: 11 amino acids. This CDR3 reads CASSQEYFQYF. CDR3 DNA sequence: TGTGCCAGCAGCCAAGAGTATTTCCAGTACTTC.

The chain couples TRBV30 to TRBJ2-7; D is possibly TRBD1 (5 bases). Germline V gene sequence: CDR1 GTSNPN, CDR2 SVGIG (reference sequence). V was trimmed by 0 bases and J by 4 bases, leaving 7 bases between them. This CDR3 comprises 12 residues. The CDR3 sequence is CAWSVDRYEQYF. The CDR3 DNA follows: TGTGCCTGGAGTGTAGACAGATACGAGCAGTACTTC. Full variable domain (outside the CDR3, taken from reference TRBV30 and TRBJ2-7): SQTIHQWPATLVQPVGSPLSLECTVEGTSNPNLYWYRQAAGRGLQLLFYSVGIGQISSEVPQNLSASRPQDRQFILSSKKLLLSDSGFYLCAWSVDRYEQYFGPGTRLTVT.

The chain carries TRBV6-5 and TRBJ1-3; D is uncertain. CDR3 length equals 16 residues. The V end was cut by 0 bases, the J end by 2 bases, with 11 bases between. CDR1 is MNHEY, CDR2 SVGAGI, per germline. DNA of the CDR3: TGTGCCAGCAGTTACTCGAGCCCGGAGACTGGAAACACCATATATTTT. Translating gives CASSYSSPETGNTIYF.

The chain combines TRBV4-1 with TRBJ1-1, with 9 bases matching TRBD1. CDR3 size: 14 residues. Germline-derived CDR1 and CDR2 are MGHRA and YSYEKL. Losses at the gene ends were 5 bases for V and 5 bases for J; bases not matched to a gene: 6. The CDR3 here is CASSSTGGTTEAFF. CDR3 bases: TGCGCCAGCAGCTCGACAGGGGGAACGACTGAAGCTTTCTTT.

The gene calls are TRBV19 and TRBJ1-2, with 8 bases matching TRBD1. The germline CDR1 and CDR2 sequences are LNHDA and SQIVND (reference sequence). With V trimmed by 2 bases and J by 4 bases, 6 bases remained unmatched. The CDR3 runs to 15 residues. The CDR3 is CASSIPRTGTYGYTF. As DNA, the CDR3 is TGTGCCAGTAGTATACCGAGGACAGGGACCTATGGCTACACCTTC. Based on the CDR3 plus reference TRBV19 and TRBJ1-2, the full variable domain is DGGITQSPKYLFRKEGQNVTLSCEQNLNHDAMYWYRQDPGQGLRLIYYSQIVNDFQKGDIAEGYSVSREKKESFPLTVTSAQKNPTAFYLCASSIPRTGTYGYTFGSGTRLTVV.

The J gene is TRBJ2-1, the V gene TRBV5-6; 9 bases map to TRBD2. The CDR3 contains 16 residues. The J segment lost 3 bases and the V segment lost 5 bases, leaving 9 bases of the junction unmatched. CDR1 is SGHDT and CDR2 is YYEEEE in the germline V gene. In DNA form, the CDR3 reads TGTGCCAGCAGTCTGAGTCTAGCGGGATTCTACAATGAGCAGTTCTTC. It translates to CASSLSLAGFYNEQFF. Full variable domain (outside the CDR3, taken from reference TRBV5-6 and TRBJ2-1): DAGVTQSPTHLIKTRGQQVTLRCSPKSGHDTVSWYQQALGQGPQFIFQYYEEEERQRGNFPDRFSGHQFPNYSSELNVNALLLGDSALYLCASSLSLAGFYNEQFFGPGTRLTVL.

This CDR3 is CASSGGLRNPYEQYF. The CDR3, as DNA: TGTGCCAGCAGCGGAGGGTTAAGGAACCCCTACGAGCAGTACTTC. The genes are TRBV6-5 and TRBJ2-7; possible D gene TRBD2, 6 bases. Germline V gene data show CDR1 as MNHEY and CDR2 as SVGAGI. V was pared by 6 bases and J by 2 bases, with 17 bases between. The CDR3 has 15 residues.

This chain uses TRBV14 with TRBJ2-5; D is unclear. Looked up from germline, CDR1 is SGHDN and CDR2 is FVKESK. The V gene lost 1 base and the J gene lost 2 bases, with 26 bases spanning the gap. This CDR3 contains 20 residues. The CDR3 nucleotides read TGTGCCAGCAGCCAAGCTGTATATGAGCCCCGGTCGCAAGAACAAGAGACCCAGTACTTC. It yields the protein CASSQAVYEPRSQEQETQYF. The full variable domain, with the rest looked up from reference TRBV14 and TRBJ2-5, is EAGVTQFPSHSVIEKGQTVTLRCDPISGHDNLYWYRRVMGKEIKFLLHFVKESKQDESGMPNNRFLAERTGGTYSTLKVQPAELEDSGVYFCASSQAVYEPRSQEQETQYFGPGTRLLVL.

V usage is TRBV18 and J usage is TRBJ1-1; D not resolved. CDR1 and CDR2 (germline): KGHSH, LQKENI. The CDR3 is 13 residues long. Between the trimmed V and J ends, which lost 3 bases and 3 bases, there was a span of 8 bases. The CDR3 bases are TGTGCCAGCTCACCGGCCCTGGACACTGAAGCTTTCTTT. Translating it yields CASSPALDTEAFF.

This clone was seen only once. The chain links TRBV30 to TRBJ2-1; the match to TRBD2 covers 16 bases. The CDR3 consists of 16 residues. V lost 1 base to trimming and J lost 9 bases; unmatched junction nucleotides: 6. Germline V lookup: CDR1 GTSNPN, CDR2 SVGIG (reference sequence). The CDR3 reads CAWSAGLAGGMGEQFF. In DNA, the CDR3 is TGTGCCTGGAGTGCGGGACTAGCGGGGGGGATGGGTGAGCAGTTCTTC.

J is TRBJ1-1 and V is TRBV18; D is perhaps TRBD1 (6 bases). Germline assignment: CDR1 KGHSH and CDR2 LQKENI. Trimming removed 2 bases from V and 0 bases from J, with 13 bases in between. This CDR3 is built from 16 residues. The chain's CDR3 is CASSPTGPGMNTEAFF. The CDR3 nucleotides read TGTGCCAGCTCACCAACAGGGCCGGGCATGAACACTGAAGCTTTCTTT.

The genes are TRBV9 and TRBJ1-4; a weak D match, TRBD1 (6 bases). There are 16 residues in the CDR3. Germline CDR1 reads SGDLS; CDR2 reads YYNGEE. V was clipped by 2 bases and J by 5 bases, with 16 bases between them. The CDR3 DNA sequence: TGTGCCAGCAGCGTCGATGGACAGCGACCCAATGAAAAACTGTTTTTT. This gives the protein CASSVDGQRPNEKLFF.

The chain uses TRBV19 and TRBJ1-6; 7 nucleotides agree with TRBD1. V trimming: 7 bases; J trimming: 13 bases; junction bases outside the gene matches: 10. Germline assignment: CDR1 LNHDA and CDR2 SQIVND (reference sequence). CDR3 length equals 13 residues. In DNA, the CDR3 is TGTGCCAGTAACTCGGCAGGGGGAACCCCCCTCCACTTT. Encoded protein: CASNSAGGTPLHF.

The J gene is TRBJ1-3, the V gene TRBV7-9; D not resolved. CDR3 size: 15 residues. Trimming took 3 bases from V and 7 from J, leaving 16 bases between them. Germline V gene sequence: CDR1 SEHNR, CDR2 FQNEAQ (reference sequence). The DNA for the CDR3 is TGTGCCAGCAGCTTTTATTGGGCACAACCCAACACCATATATTTT. Translated, it gives CASSFYWAQPNTIYF.